These 30 T cell receptor beta chains originate from one sample sequenced in a study of blood T cells in healthy people across ages. Together with a sample-barcoded 5' primer, a J-beta primer mix was included in a second PCR lasting about 7 to 12 cycles. TCRdb passed the 5' RACE reads through MiXCR, listing each CDR3 protein once. The repertoire holds about 500,000 distinct CDR3 sequences, nearly 25% seen once, with 8.5% to 9.5% in the top ten. This sample also belongs to another study, concerning T cells of mothers and their children.

Sequencing input: blood. The receptors were sampled from a boy aged 10-17 years in good health.

DNA of the CDR3: TGCGCCAGCAGCCAAGGGGTTTCGCGAGTTGGCACAGATACGCAGTATTTT. Translated: CASSQGVSRVGTDTQYF. V usage is TRBV4-1 and J usage is TRBJ2-3; D ambiguous. Germline CDR1 is MGHRA and CDR2 is YSYEKL. The germline V and J ends were trimmed by 1 base and 1 base, with 15 bases remaining between them. CDR3 length: 17 residues.

This clonotype was recorded a few times. V gene TRBV10-3 combines with J gene TRBJ2-5; D might be TRBD1 (5 bases). This CDR3 is 12 amino acids long. Germline values: CDR1 ENHRY, CDR2 SYGVKD. V was pared by 5 bases and J by 2 bases, with 6 bases between. The CDR3 DNA reads as TGTGCCATCAGTCAGGGACAAGAGACCCAGTACTTC. Translating it yields CAISQGQETQYF.

This clonotype was seen many times. The J gene is TRBJ2-5, the V gene TRBV11-2, with 7 bases that match TRBD2. The assigned J gene may be wrong: the sequence end matches TRBJ2-7 better. The CDR3 totals 14 residues. Germline CDR1 reads SGHAT; CDR2 reads FQNNGV. The chain's CDR3 is CASSSLAGVYEQYF. The CDR3 nucleotides are TGTGCCAGCAGCTCCTTGGCGGGAGTATACGAGCAGTACTTC.

On this clonotype: One end of the junction does not line up with germline, which may come from a read error. The chain has TRBV25-1 and TRBJ2-1; 11 nucleotides agree with TRBD2. From germline, CDR1 is MGHDK and CDR2 SYGVNS. This CDR3 comprises 14 residues. CDR3 protein: CANSLAGGLLGQFF. The CDR3 region has the DNA TGTGCCAACAGTCTAGCGGGGGGCCTGTTGGGGCAGTTCTTC.

This clonotype occurred a few times. V and J are TRBV7-9 and TRBJ1-6, with a possible D match to TRBD1 (6 bases). CDR3 size: 15 residues. Germline lookup yields CDR1 SEHNR and CDR2 FQNEAQ (reference sequence). V lost 6 bases, J lost 7 bases, and 16 bases lay in between. Written as DNA, the CDR3 is TGTGCCAGCAGTGGAGGGACATGGCAAAATTCACCCCTCCACTTT. Amino acid sequence: CASSGGTWQNSPLHF.

Comment on this clonotype: Lacking the conserved final phenylalanine or tryptophan, this CDR3 likely reflects a read error. V usage is TRBV12-3 or TRBV12-4 and J usage is TRBJ2-3; D gene ambiguous. The germline V and J ends were trimmed by 5 bases and 0 bases, with 6 bases remaining between them. CDR3 length: 13 residues. The CDR3 sequence: CASSPLSTDTQYS. CDR3 bases: TGTGCCAGCAGTCCCCTGAGCACAGATACGCAGTATTCT.

CDR3 bases: TGCGCCAGCGGCCCAACCATCGGGTCCTACTACGAGCAGTACTTC. It encodes CASGPTIGSYYEQYF. V gene TRBV4-3 combines with J gene TRBJ2-7; D is uncertain. The CDR3 contains 15 residues. Per germline, CDR1 LGHNA and CDR2 YSLEER. Trimming removed 8 bases at V and 3 bases at J, with 20 bases between.

The J gene is TRBJ1-1, the V gene TRBV28, with D perhaps matching TRBD1 (6 bases). V dropped 9 bases and J dropped 3 bases, with 11 bases sitting between them. CDR3 length: 12 residues. Germline values: CDR1 MDHEN, CDR2 SYDVKM. CDR3 residues: CASTDSDTEAFF. The DNA for the CDR3 is TGTGCCAGTACGGACAGTGACACTGAAGCTTTCTTT.

The V call is TRBV7-9, the J call TRBJ2-1; D tentatively fits TRBD1 or TRBD2 (5 bases each). Germline V gives CDR1 SEHNR, CDR2 FQNEAQ (reference sequence). V dropped 4 bases and J dropped 13 bases, with 11 bases sitting between them. The CDR3 contains 11 residues. The CDR3 loop is CASSYRDAQFF. DNA for the CDR3: TGTGCCAGCAGCTATCGGGACGCACAGTTCTTC.

This clonotype was seen a handful of times. V usage is TRBV28 and J usage is TRBJ2-7; D gene uncertain. With 4 bases removed from V and 0 bases from J, the gap between germline ends came to 13 bases. There are 15 residues in the CDR3. The V gene's germline CDR1 is MDHEN and CDR2 SYDVKM. CDR3 loop: CASSSDISSSYEQYF. Here the CDR3 DNA reads TGTGCCAGCAGTTCCGACATCTCGAGCTCCTACGAGCAGTACTTC.

This clonotype was counted ten times or more. The chain links TRBV27 to TRBJ2-7, with D unclear. The CDR3 extends over 15 amino acids. Trimming shortened V by 0 bases and J by 3 bases, and 12 bases separated the two germline ends. Germline CDR1 and CDR2: MNHEY and SMNVEV (reference sequence). CDR3 sequence reads: CASSLSPTSSYEQYF. CDR3 DNA sequence: TGTGCCAGCAGTTTATCCCCCACCTCTAGCTACGAGCAGTACTTC.

This rearrangement joins TRBV12-3 or TRBV12-4 to TRBJ2-7; 11 bases are a match to TRBD1. The CDR3 loop spans 15 amino acids. Losses at the gene ends were 5 bases for V and 7 bases for J; bases not matched to a gene: 10. The CDR3 DNA reads as TGTGCCAGCAGTCCAGCCCGGACAGGGGGCTTTGAGCAGTACTTC. It codes for CASSPARTGGFEQYF.

This clonotype was counted between two and nine times. V is TRBV7-9 and J is TRBJ1-2; D uncertain. This CDR3 is built from 11 residues. Deletions cut 2 bases from V and 3 bases from J, with 1 base between. Per the germline V gene, CDR1 is SEHNR and CDR2 is FQNEAQ (reference sequence). The CDR3 coding sequence is TGTGCCAGCAGCTTATACTATGGCTACACCTTC. This gives the protein CASSLYYGYTF.

In its sample, this clonotype was seen a few times. In nucleotides, the CDR3 is TGTGCCAGCTCACCGGTGGCAGACCAAGAGACCCAGTACTTC. Protein product: CASSPVADQETQYF. The rearrangement links TRBV18 to TRBJ2-5; D is unclear. Germline CDR1 is KGHSH and CDR2 is LQKENI. This CDR3 comprises 14 residues. V dropped 3 bases and J dropped 0 bases, with 8 bases sitting between them.

The chain recombines TRBV12-3 or TRBV12-4 with TRBJ2-5; 13 bases align to TRBD2. V lost 5 bases, J lost 5 bases, and 8 bases stayed unmatched. The CDR3 consists of 16 residues. The CDR3 spells CASSPQLAGGPETQYF. Written as DNA, the CDR3 is TGTGCCAGCAGTCCCCAACTAGCGGGGGGGCCTGAGACCCAGTACTTC.

This clonotype was found a few times. At one of its ends the junction is not consistent with the germline gene, which may arise from a read error. The gene calls are TRBV7-6 and TRBJ2-5, with D unclear. Germline values: CDR1 SGHVS, CDR2 FNYEAQ. This CDR3 contains 13 residues. This CDR3 is CASSLGLVEAQYF. CDR3 coding DNA: TGTGCCAGCAGCTTAGGTTTAGTAGAGGCCCAGTACTTC.

This sequence joins TRBV14 and TRBJ1-4; no clear D gene. Germline values: CDR1 SGHDN, CDR2 FVKESK. The length of the CDR3 is 17 residues. Trimming took 4 bases from V and 3 from J, leaving 18 bases between them. Here the CDR3 reads CASSPLVTWGANEKLFF. CDR3 in DNA: TGTGCCAGCAGCCCCCTCGTGACTTGGGGAGCTAATGAAAAACTGTTTTTT.

The gene calls are TRBV30 and TRBJ2-7; D remains unclear. The CDR3 has 13 residues. CDR1 is GTSNPN and CDR2 is SVGIG in the germline V gene (reference sequence). V lost 2 bases to trimming and J lost 3 bases, with 11 bases between them. As DNA, the CDR3 is TGTGCCTGGAGTTTAGCCGAAGACTACGAGCAGTACTTC. The encoded protein is CAWSLAEDYEQYF.

Here the CDR3 reads CSVEGLTSGNYEQYF. In DNA form, the CDR3 reads TGCAGCGTTGAAGGATTAACTAGCGGAAACTACGAGCAGTACTTC. The V gene is TRBV29-1, the J gene TRBJ2-7; TRBD2 aligns across 8 bases. V shed 1 base and J 3 bases; nucleotides not matched to a gene: 8. CDR3 length equals 15 residues. Germline lookup yields CDR1 SQVTM and CDR2 ANQGSEA.

This clonotype turned up a few times. J is TRBJ1-2 and V is TRBV27; tentatively, D is TRBD1 (5 bases). Germline CDR1 reads MNHEY; CDR2 reads SMNVEV (reference sequence). This CDR3 comprises 13 residues. V dropped 6 bases and J dropped 0 bases, with 8 bases sitting between them. CDR3 sequence: CASSPTANYGYTF. The CDR3, as DNA: TGTGCCAGCAGCCCGACAGCTAACTATGGCTACACCTTC.

Comments on this clonotype: Mismatch with germline at one junction end may stem from a read error. The chain couples TRBV27 to TRBJ2-7, with D unclear. Germline V gene lookup returns CDR1 MNHEY and CDR2 SMNVEV (reference sequence). The CDR3 totals 14 residues. CDR3 nucleotides: TGTGCCGGCAGTTTCTTCGGCAACAAGGACGAGCAGTACTTC. Translating gives CAGSFFGNKDEQYF.

This clonotype appeared a few times. The CDR3 here is CSATETLDNSPLHF. The CDR3 nucleotides are TGCAGTGCAACCGAGACTCTGGATAATTCACCCCTCCACTTT. The chain couples TRBV20-1 to TRBJ1-6; D gene unclear. CDR1 and CDR2 (germline): DFQATT, SNEGSKA (reference sequence). This CDR3 contains 14 residues. The V end was cut by 6 bases, the J end by 5 bases, with 14 bases between.

This clonotype was counted only a few times. This chain joins TRBV28 and TRBJ2-7; 10 bases map to TRBD2. The germline V gene encodes CDR1 MDHEN and CDR2 SYDVKM. V dropped 6 bases and J dropped 3; count of bases not matched to a gene: 8. The CDR3 is 15 residues long. CDR3 protein: CASRMELAGNYEQYF. The CDR3 bases are TGTGCCAGCAGGATGGAACTAGCGGGGAACTACGAGCAGTACTTC.

CDR3 region: CASSRMQYEQFF. CDR3 coding DNA: TGTGCCAGTAGTAGGATGCAGTACGAGCAGTTCTTC. The chain carries TRBV19 and TRBJ2-7; D unclear. With the DNA end fitting TRBJ2-1 better, the J assignment may be wrong. The germline gives CDR1 LNHDA, CDR2 SQIVND (reference sequence). The CDR3 length is 12 residues.

This clonotype was seen only a few times. The chain employs TRBV5-1 and TRBJ1-2, with D tentatively TRBD1 (5 bases). Germline V gene data show CDR1 as SGHRS and CDR2 as YFSETQ. This CDR3 comprises 13 residues. Trimming left V 0 bases short and J 8 bases short, with 11 bases between. The chain's CDR3 is CASSLAQGGGYTF. The CDR3 region has the DNA TGCGCCAGCAGCTTGGCTCAGGGCGGAGGCTACACCTTC.

In its sample, this clonotype was seen a few times. The chain joins TRBV6-2 or TRBV6-3 to TRBJ2-1; D is uncertain. The J call is doubtful: the DNA matches TRBJ2-7 better. Germline V gene lookup returns CDR1 MNHEY and CDR2 SVGEGT. The CDR3 has 18 amino acids. CDR3 bases: TGTGCCAGCAGTTACTCGAGATACGATGCCTTCCCCACCTACGAGCAGTACTTC. It specifies CASSYSRYDAFPTYEQYF.

This clonotype was seen more than once but under ten times. Germline and junction disagree at one end, which may indicate a read error. V is TRBV5-1 and J is TRBJ1-2; D not certain. The CDR3 is 13 residues long. The germline gives CDR1 SGHRS, CDR2 YFSETQ. The CDR3 sequence is CAGSLSTNYGYTF. CDR3 in DNA: TGCGCCGGCAGCTTGAGTACTAACTATGGCTACACCTTC. The variable domain in full, completed from reference TRBV5-1 and TRBJ1-2, reads KAGVTQTPRYLIKTRGQQVTLSCSPISGHRSVSWYQQTPGQGLQFLFEYFSETQRNKGNFPGRFSGRQFSNSRSEMNVSTLELGDSALYLCAGSLSTNYGYTFGSGTRLTVV.

This clonotype showed up just a few times. This chain links TRBV25-1 with TRBJ1-4; D possibly corresponds to TRBD1 (6 bases). Trimming took off 4 bases at V and 7 bases at J, with 13 bases between the two ends. This CDR3 region has 14 residues. Germline lookup yields CDR1 MGHDK and CDR2 SYGVNS. The CDR3 bases are TGTGCCAGCAGTGCCGGTGCAGGGGTTGAAAAACTGTTTTTT. Translating gives CASSAGAGVEKLFF. The full variable domain, completed using reference TRBV25-1 and TRBJ1-4, is EADIYQTPRYLVIGTGKKITLECSQTMGHDKMYWYQQDPGMELHLIHYSYGVNSTEKGDLSSESTVSRIRTEHFPLTLESARPSHTSQYLCASSAGAGVEKLFFGSGTQLSVL.

V usage is TRBV4-3 and J usage is TRBJ2-2, with a possible D match to TRBD2 (5 bases). CDR1 LGHNA and CDR2 YSLEER come from the germline V gene. Trimming shortened V by 0 bases and J by 1 base, and 9 bases separated the two germline ends. The CDR3 is 16 amino acids. CDR3 sequence reads: CASSQEDGGNTGELFF. The CDR3 DNA reads TGCGCCAGCAGCCAAGAAGACGGAGGGAACACCGGGGAGCTGTTTTTT.

The chain employs TRBV4-3 and TRBJ2-3, with D perhaps given as TRBD1 or TRBD2 (5 bases each). Trimming stripped 2 bases from V and 6 bases from J, with 12 bases between. Per germline, CDR1 LGHNA and CDR2 YSLEER. The CDR3 is 14 residues long. The CDR3 DNA reads TGCGCCAGCAGCCAACCGGGACGGATGGATACGCAGTATTTT. Encoded protein: CASSQPGRMDTQYF.